Presented here are 21 T cell receptor beta chains from one specimen sequenced in a study of blood T cells in healthy people across ages. Alongside a J-beta primer mix, a sample-barcoded 5' primer served in a second PCR lasting roughly 6 to 11 cycles. A single record per CDR3 protein comes from TCRdb applying MiXCR to the 5' RACE reads. The data show hundreds of thousands of distinct CDR3 sequences, roughly 44% seen once. Sequencing was performed on blood. The receptors come from a man in his sixties in good health.

This clonotype was seen ten or more times. The J gene is TRBJ1-2, the V gene TRBV7-2, with TRBD1 matching 9 bases. V was clipped by 6 bases and J by 3 bases; unmatched bases: 2. CDR3 length equals 13 residues. CDR1 is SGHTA, CDR2 FQGNSA, per germline. This CDR3 is CASRRTGDYGYTF. CDR3 nucleotides: TGTGCCAGCAGAAGGACAGGGGACTATGGCTACACCTTC.

This clonotype was counted only a few times. The chain is built from TRBV9 and TRBJ2-5; 11 bases align to TRBD2. The J call may be faulty, since TRBJ2-7 better matches the DNA end. The CDR3 is made up of 16 amino acids. In germline, CDR1 is SGDLS, CDR2 YYNGEE. DNA for the CDR3: TGTGCCAGCAGTCCTAGCGGGGGGCCCCCTCACTACGAGCAGTACTTC. It specifies CASSPSGGPPHYEQYF.

The chain employs TRBV15 and TRBJ2-3, with no clear D. Germline V CDR1 and CDR2: LNHNV, YYDKDF (reference sequence). Deletions cut 5 bases from V and 4 bases from J, with 13 bases between. The CDR3 runs to 14 residues. In DNA, the CDR3 is TGTGCCACCAGCCCCTTTCCCCCCGCAGATACGCAGTATTTT. Translation gives CATSPFPPADTQYF.

This clonotype was detected only a few times. J is TRBJ2-4 and V is TRBV10-1, with 7 bases fitting TRBD2. CDR3 length equals 16 residues. From germline, CDR1 is WNHNN and CDR2 SYGVQD (reference sequence). J gave up 1 base and V 0 bases, and 3 bases lay outside the gene matches. The CDR3 nucleotides are TGCGCCAGCAGTGAGTCTCAGGGAGGGGCCAAAAACATTCAGTACTTC. Its protein product is CASSESQGGAKNIQYF.

A note on this clonotype: A read error may explain this, as a much larger clone is one base away. V usage is TRBV29-1 and J usage is TRBJ1-2; tentatively, D is TRBD1 (5 bases). V was pared by 3 bases and J by 6 bases, with 14 bases between. Per the germline V gene, CDR1 is SQVTM and CDR2 is ANQGSEA. The CDR3 has 13 amino acids. This CDR3 reads CSVDAGDGDGYTF. The CDR3 nucleotides read TGCAGCGTTGATGCGGGGGATGGCGATGGCTACACCTTC. Variable domain in full (rest from reference TRBV29-1 and TRBJ1-2): SAVISQKPSRDICQRGTSLTIQCQVDSQVTMMFWYRQQPGQSLTLIATANQGSEATYESGFVIDKFPISRPNLTFSTLTVSNMSPEDSSIYLCSVDAGDGDGYTFGSGTRLTVV.

This clonotype was counted a few times. V usage is TRBV7-9 and J usage is TRBJ2-5; no reliable D call. CDR3 length: 14 amino acids. Trimming shortened V by 6 bases and J by 0 bases, and 11 bases separated the two germline ends. CDR1 and CDR2 from the germline V gene are SEHNR and FQNEAQ (reference sequence). DNA for the CDR3: TGTGCCAGCAGTTTATTTGGGGACCAAGAGACCCAGTACTTC. Translating it yields CASSLFGDQETQYF.

This clonotype occurred a few times. The gene calls are TRBV5-6 and TRBJ2-5; possible D gene TRBD2, 5 bases. Germline CDR1 SGHDT, CDR2 YYEEEE. This CDR3 contains 17 residues. The V end was cut by 0 bases, the J end by 3 bases, with 18 bases between. CDR3 in DNA: TGTGCCAGCAGCTTGGTTTCCGATGGCGGGTTGGAAGAGACCCAGTACTTC. Residues: CASSLVSDGGLEETQYF. Drawing the rest from reference TRBV5-6 and TRBJ2-5, the complete variable domain is DAGVTQSPTHLIKTRGQQVTLRCSPKSGHDTVSWYQQALGQGPQFIFQYYEEEERQRGNFPDRFSGHQFPNYSSELNVNALLLGDSALYLCASSLVSDGGLEETQYFGPGTRLLVL.

This clonotype appeared a few times. V usage is TRBV9 and J usage is TRBJ1-5, with unresolved D. The germline V and J ends were trimmed by 2 bases and 3 bases, with 12 bases remaining between them. Germline V gene sequence: CDR1 SGDLS, CDR2 YYNGEE. This CDR3 is 15 amino acids long. The CDR3 loop reads CASSVDPGHNQPQHF. In DNA, the CDR3 is TGTGCCAGCAGCGTTGACCCGGGCCACAATCAGCCCCAGCATTTT.

About this clonotype itself: A much larger clone differs from this one at a single base, so this may be a read error. The chain employs TRBV7-2 and TRBJ2-1, with TRBD2 matching over 9 bases. CDR3 length: 15 amino acids. V lost 0 bases, J lost 6 bases, and 3 bases stayed unmatched. Germline values: CDR1 SGHTA, CDR2 FQGNSA. For the CDR3, the DNA is TGTGCCAGCAGCTTAGCTAGCGGGGGCTGCAATGAGCAGTTCTTC. Residues: CASSLASGGCNEQFF. The whole variable domain, filled in from reference TRBV7-2 and TRBJ2-1, reads GAGVSQSPSNKVTEKGKDVELRCDPISGHTALYWYRQSLGQGLEFLIYFQGNSAPDKSGLPSDRFSAERTGGSVSTLTIQRTQQEDSAVYLCASSLASGGCNEQFFGPGTRLTVL.

The rearrangement uses TRBV3-1 and TRBJ1-4, with D maybe TRBD1 (5 bases). This CDR3 is built from 15 residues. Germline CDR1 LGHDT, CDR2 YNNKEL (reference sequence). V lost 4 bases and J lost 5, with 14 bases in between. The CDR3 DNA reads as TGTGCCAGCAGCCCCACCGGGGCCGTCAATGAAAAACTGTTTTTT. As protein: CASSPTGAVNEKLFF.

This clonotype was counted only a few times. The chain carries TRBV27 and TRBJ2-1; possible D gene TRBD2, 5 bases. This CDR3 is 14 amino acids long. V lost 0 bases to trimming and J lost 8 bases, with 11 bases between them. Germline loops: CDR1 MNHEY, CDR2 SMNVEV (reference sequence). The chain's CDR3 is CASSLSRVADEQFF. The CDR3, as DNA: TGTGCCAGCAGTTTATCGCGGGTGGCGGATGAGCAGTTCTTC.

This clonotype has just a few counts. This sequence joins TRBV7-2 and TRBJ2-1; 10 positions agree with TRBD1. Germline lookup yields CDR1 SGHTA and CDR2 FQGNSA. V lost 1 base to trimming and J lost 5 bases; unmatched junction nucleotides: 5. The CDR3 contains 16 residues. The CDR3 protein is CASSLVGQGSNNEQFF. DNA for the CDR3: TGTGCCAGCAGCTTAGTGGGACAGGGGTCAAACAATGAGCAGTTCTTC.

This clonotype was seen only a few times. This rearrangement joins TRBV7-2 to TRBJ2-4, with a tentative D call TRBD2 (5 bases). Germline-derived CDR1 and CDR2 are SGHTA and FQGNSA. The germline V and J ends were trimmed by 2 bases and 13 bases, with 18 bases remaining between them. The CDR3 consists of 14 residues. CDR3 DNA sequence: TGTGCCAGCAGCTTATTTCGGGGTCTCGGTGAGCAGTACTTC. Amino acid sequence: CASSLFRGLGEQYF.

This clonotype has a single count. The chain couples TRBV20-1 to TRBJ2-1; D is possibly TRBD2 (5 bases). Germline V gives CDR1 DFQATT, CDR2 SNEGSKA (reference sequence). V dropped 8 bases and J dropped 2 bases, with 16 bases sitting between them. The CDR3 has 14 amino acids. CDR3 residues: CSRRGSPTYNEQFF. The DNA for the CDR3 is TGCAGTCGACGAGGGTCCCCCACCTACAATGAGCAGTTCTTC.

J is TRBJ1-1 and V is TRBV7-2, with TRBD1 matching 8 bases. Germline CDR1 SGHTA, CDR2 FQGNSA. This CDR3 region has 13 residues. Unmatched junction bases numbered 6, after V lost 6 bases and J lost 6 bases. The CDR3 DNA reads TGTGCCAGCAGTATACAGGGGGACGCTGAAGCTTTCTTT. This sequence encodes CASSIQGDAEAFF.

This clonotype was seen a handful of times. This chain uses TRBV4-3 with TRBJ2-3, with D perhaps TRBD1 (6 bases). This CDR3 comprises 17 residues. Germline CDR1 is LGHNA and CDR2 is YSLEER. The V end was cut by 0 bases, the J end by 3 bases, with 16 bases between. CDR3 nucleotides: TGCGCCAGCAGCCAAGATTCTCAGGGGATTAGAACAGATACGCAGTATTTT. This translates into CASSQDSQGIRTDTQYF.

The chain carries TRBV12-3 or TRBV12-4 and TRBJ2-2; either TRBD1 or TRBD2 may supply D (5 bases each). The CDR3 sequence is 16 residues long. The V end was cut by 1 base, the J end by 4 bases, with 13 bases between. This CDR3 is CASSLEAGSGTGELFF. The CDR3 DNA sequence: TGTGCCAGCAGTTTAGAGGCAGGGAGTGGCACCGGGGAGCTGTTTTTT.

This clonotype was seen only a few times. The V and J genes are TRBV6-6 and TRBJ2-5; 8 nucleotides match TRBD2. The CDR3 covers 15 residues. The germline V gene has CDR1 MNHNY and CDR2 SVGAGI (reference sequence). J gave up 1 base and V 3 bases, and 4 bases lay outside the gene matches. The CDR3 nucleotides are TGTGCCAGCAGTTATGGCGGGGGGACCCAAGAGACCCAGTACTTC. As protein: CASSYGGGTQETQYF.

The chain combines TRBV4-3 with TRBJ1-4; weak D call: TRBD1 (6 bases). The CDR3 loop spans 14 amino acids. Trimming left V 4 bases short and J 8 bases short, with 14 bases between. Germline values: CDR1 LGHNA, CDR2 YSLEER. The CDR3 region has the DNA TGCGCCAGCAGCCCGGGACACGGGTTGGAAAAACTGTTTTTT. Translating it yields CASSPGHGLEKLFF.

The chain couples TRBV6-2 or TRBV6-3 to TRBJ2-1, with TRBD1 matching 7 bases. The trim removed 2 bases at V and 7 bases at J, leaving 5 bases unmatched. CDR3 length: 14 residues. CDR1 MNHEY and CDR2 SVGEGT come from the germline V gene. The CDR3 protein is CASSYGLTGNEQFF. The CDR3 DNA reads as TGTGCCAGCAGTTACGGACTGACAGGGAATGAGCAGTTCTTC.

This chain links TRBV11-3 with TRBJ1-4, with D perhaps TRBD1 (5 bases). Trimming pared 5 bases from V and 4 bases from J, leaving 8 bases between. Germline assignment: CDR1 SGHNT and CDR2 YENEEA. This CDR3 is 13 amino acids long. The CDR3 spells CASSRGVNEKLFF. The DNA for the CDR3 is TGTGCCAGCAGCCGGGGGGTTAATGAAAAACTGTTTTTT.